The present T cell receptor (beta chain) was sequenced within a study of T-cell memory formation after mild COVID-19 (dated by TCRdb to about 2021). Notes on the research overall: Most TCR sequence clusters were specific to one of the two donors. In two donors, T-cell clones that expanded and contracted after mild COVID-19 were tracked by sequencing TCRalpha and TCRbeta repertoires over time. Two young, previously healthy adult volunteers made up the cohort, one male and one female.

Beyond this particular receptor, the publication reports: SARS-CoV-2 specificity was not confirmed for the second-wave clones peaking on day 37. Only a couple of mild cases were covered in the study, and larger cohorts including severe cases with pre-infection samples were considered necessary. Clones that contracted from day 15 to 85 showed balanced CD4/CD8 phenotypes, whereas a second wave of clones that expanded from day 15 to 37 leaned towards CD4+. Some responding clones were detected in pre-infection memory, which suggested that pre-existing cross-reactive memory T cells had joined the SARS-CoV-2 response. Contracting CD4+ clones appeared mostly in the CM and EM memory subsets, whereas CD8+ clones were enriched in EMRA.

PBMCs were isolated by Ficoll-Paque density gradient centrifugation. Reads for this sample came from an Illumina NovaSeq 6000. Using 5'RACE with constant-segment primers, TCRalpha and TCRbeta cDNA libraries were constructed, with sample barcodes and unique molecular identifiers added in the process. Trizol reagent was used to extract RNA from every sample. Amplification of the libraries took two PCR steps, and the second step added a second sample barcode plus Illumina TruSeq adapters. The libraries were sequenced on an Illumina NovaSeq using 2 x 150 bp paired-end reads. As for the original processing: Demultiplexing of reads and collapsing into UMI-guided consensus sequences were performed with migec v1.2.7. With mixcr v2.1.11, UMI consensuses were aligned to TRA and TRB V and J templates and assembled into clonotypes. A clonotype was counted as expanded or contracted only when both edgeR and NoisET called the clonotype significant, with the noise models trained on biological replicates. edgeR calls used a false discovery rate-adjusted p below 0.01 and a log2 fold-change threshold of 1. As an exploratory analysis of dynamics, max-normalized trajectories of the 1000 most abundant clonotypes were examined by PCA with hierarchical clustering. Each responding clone was given a CD4 or CD8 phenotype based on the CD4+ and CD8+ repertoires, which had been sequenced separately. Clones were called with MiXCR by TCRdb after fastp trimmed the public reads at Q25, and only in-frame beta chains were retained. Each CDR3 protein gets just one entry, which takes the most common genes and DNA from the rows behind it. V and J calls and clone size were set by TCRdb, not the authors. Here the sample has under 250,000 distinct CDR3 sequences; 15% occur a single time. Approximately 2.1% of the sample is taken by the ten largest.

This clonotype has a handful of counts. Its antigen has not been determined. Base qualities are not recorded, but no much larger clone differs from it by a single base. The source material was PBMCs or a T cell subset sorted from them (not recorded which). The source is an adult woman who had mild COVID-19 (a few samples of this study predate the infection). The sample titles of this study are shuffled in the database, so cell type and time point are left out; the donor was told from shared clones.

The nucleotides are TGCGCCAGCAGCTTCCTAGCGGGATCCTACGAGCAGTACTTC. This yields the protein CASSFLAGSYEQYF. The chain employs TRBV5-1 and TRBJ2-7; 9 junctional bases match TRBD2. Its CDR3 holds 14 amino acids, cysteine through phenylalanine. CDR3 DNA is the only sequence kept; it has 42 bases, read in frame from the first base. For CDR1 and CDR2, the germline V gene lists SGHRS and YFSETQ. The germline V end is reduced by 2 bases and the J end by 1 base; junction bases left unmatched: 1. This CDR3, with the reference TRBV5-1 and TRBJ2-7 proteins standing in past its ends, gives the full variable domain KAGVTQTPRYLIKTRGQQVTLSCSPISGHRSVSWYQQTPGQGLQFLFEYFSETQRNKGNFPGRFSGRQFSNSRSEMNVSTLELGDSALYLCASSFLAGSYEQYFGPGTRLTVT.